This passage covers 9 T cell receptor beta chains from one sample sequenced in a study of T cell changes during pregnancy in multiple sclerosis. Sequencing was performed with immunoSEQ multiplex PCR; in TCRdb, only in-frame clones are kept and a portion is missing. The sample contains approximately 48,000 clones, roughly nine tenths of which appear only once. Sequenced here: CD4+ T cells from peripheral blood mononuclear cells, sampled after pregnancy. These receptors were taken from a female donor with multiple sclerosis, enrolled in a pregnancy study.

This sequence joins TRBV6-4 and TRBJ2-2; D ambiguous. The CDR3 runs to 13 residues. V was trimmed by 5 bases and J by 4 bases, leaving 8 bases between them. Germline V gives CDR1 MRHNA, CDR2 SNTAGT. CDR3 DNA sequence: TGTGCCAGCAGTTTAACAGCCACCGGGGAGCTGTTTTTT. It codes for CASSLTATGELFF.

The chain recombines TRBV9 with TRBJ2-3, with TRBD2 as a possible D gene (6 bases). Looked up from germline, CDR1 is SGDLS and CDR2 is YYNGEE. V lost 4 bases and J lost 1, with 13 bases in between. The CDR3 is 15 amino acids. CDR3 in amino acids: CASSPGDLGTDTQYF. The CDR3 DNA is TGTGCCAGCAGCCCGGGGGACCTTGGCACAGATACGCAGTATTTT.

This chain uses TRBV10-2 with TRBJ1-1; D remains ambiguous. Germline loops: CDR1 WSHSY, CDR2 SAAADI. This CDR3 contains 14 residues. The V gene lost 8 bases and the J gene lost 0 bases, with 13 bases spanning the gap. The CDR3 here is CASAQVALNTEAFF. DNA of the CDR3: TGCGCCAGCGCCCAGGTGGCCTTGAACACTGAAGCTTTCTTT.

This chain links TRBV28 with TRBJ1-6; 10 bases are shared with TRBD1. CDR1 is MDHEN, CDR2 SYDVKM, per germline. This CDR3 has 16 amino acids. Trimming removed 4 bases from V and 5 bases from J; junction bases left unmatched: 5. The CDR3 protein is CASSSRTGGNNSPLHF. CDR3 sequence (DNA): TGTGCCAGCAGTTCACGGACAGGGGGTAATAATTCACCCCTCCACTTT.

This sequence joins TRBV29-1 and TRBJ2-7; 9 bases fit TRBD1. There are 13 residues in the CDR3. Germline trimming cut 7 bases from V and 5 bases from J; bases unmatched to any gene: 9. Per the germline V gene, CDR1 is SQVTM and CDR2 is ANQGSEA. The CDR3 DNA sequence: TGCAGCGCAAAGGGACAGGGTCTAAACGAGCAGTACTTC. Amino acids: CSAKGQGLNEQYF.

The chain carries TRBV15 and TRBJ1-2, with D possibly being TRBD1 (5 bases). CDR3 size: 13 residues. The germline V gene has CDR1 LNHNV and CDR2 YYDKDF (reference sequence). V was clipped by 1 base and J by 4 bases, with 7 bases between them. CDR3 DNA sequence: TGTGCCACCAGCAGAGGCGACAGCTATGGCTACACCTTC. This encodes CATSRGDSYGYTF.

V usage is TRBV19 and J usage is TRBJ1-1, with D unclear. Germline V CDR1 and CDR2: LNHDA, SQIVND (reference sequence). The CDR3 length is 13 residues. The V end was cut by 4 bases, the J end by 5 bases, with 11 bases between. This CDR3 is CASSTSAQTEAFF. The CDR3 region has the DNA TGTGCCAGTAGTACATCCGCACAAACTGAAGCTTTCTTT.

The chain uses TRBV28 and TRBJ1-4; tentatively, D is TRBD1 (5 bases). This CDR3 comprises 14 residues. V was pared by 7 bases and J by 6 bases, with 15 bases between. Germline CDR1 MDHEN, CDR2 SYDVKM. The CDR3 loop reads CASMGGVAYEKLFF. The DNA of the CDR3 is TGTGCCAGCATGGGGGGGGTGGCCTATGAAAAACTGTTTTTT.

This CDR3 reads CSVGEGPGANVLTF. For the CDR3, the DNA is TGCAGCGTGGGGGAGGGGCCTGGGGCCAACGTCCTGACTTTC. The chain is built from TRBV29-1 and TRBJ2-6; 7 bases fit TRBD2. The V and J ends lost 6 bases and 2 bases, in that order; junction bases with no gene match: 4. The CDR3 totals 14 residues. Germline V lookup: CDR1 SQVTM, CDR2 ANQGSEA.